This T cell receptor (beta chain) was recorded in a study of CD8+CD57+ T cells in acquired aplastic anemia. Study-wide background: DNA recovered from sorted CD4+ and CD8+ cells had a mean of approximately 3.2 ug.

Genomic DNA, the template, was used for profiling of the TCR beta VDJ and CDR3. TCRdb reprocessed the reads with MiXCR, giving one entry per CDR3 protein. The data hold about 190,000 distinct CDR3 sequences, with 64% observed a single time. Trimming took off 5 bases at V and 1 base at J, with 11 bases between the two ends. The V gene's germline CDR1 is LNHDA and CDR2 SQIVND (reference sequence). The CDR3 is 14 residues long. The chain links TRBV19 to TRBJ2-5, with D possibly being TRBD1 (6 bases). The clonotype comes from a human donor with severe aplastic anemia or a healthy control (not recorded which). Sequencing was done on a sample of sorted CD4+, CD8+, or CD8+CD57+ T cells (not recorded which) from PBMCs. DNA for the CDR3: TGTGCCAGTAGTCCAACAGGGATCCAAGAGACCCAGTACTTC. Protein: CASSPTGIQETQYF.